Described below is a single T cell receptor (beta chain) sequence and its context. These data come from a study of blood T cell repertoires in COVID-19. In the study overall: Samples representing acute and convalescent COVID-19 were sourced from the United States, Italy and Spain.

Everyone who took part was about 18 to 89 years old, and they came from about 23 US areas. Cohort placement rested on clinical history that participants reported themselves. Germline V gene lookup returns CDR1 SGHDT and CDR2 YYEEEE. J was trimmed by 5 bases and V by 4 bases; bases with no gene match: 5. The CDR3 covers 13 residues. Profiled with immunoSEQ multiplex PCR; TCRdb holds only in-frame clones, not every one. The data show around 180,000 clones, roughly nine tenths seen once. The sample taken for sequencing was PBMCs or T cells enriched from blood (not recorded which). The TCR comes from a woman between 40 and 55 years old with acute COVID-19. The rearrangement uses TRBV5-6 and TRBJ2-7, with 8 nucleotides matching TRBD1. CDR3 residues: CASSPWTGHEQYF. The DNA of the CDR3 is TGTGCCAGCAGCCCGTGGACAGGGCACGAGCAGTACTTC.